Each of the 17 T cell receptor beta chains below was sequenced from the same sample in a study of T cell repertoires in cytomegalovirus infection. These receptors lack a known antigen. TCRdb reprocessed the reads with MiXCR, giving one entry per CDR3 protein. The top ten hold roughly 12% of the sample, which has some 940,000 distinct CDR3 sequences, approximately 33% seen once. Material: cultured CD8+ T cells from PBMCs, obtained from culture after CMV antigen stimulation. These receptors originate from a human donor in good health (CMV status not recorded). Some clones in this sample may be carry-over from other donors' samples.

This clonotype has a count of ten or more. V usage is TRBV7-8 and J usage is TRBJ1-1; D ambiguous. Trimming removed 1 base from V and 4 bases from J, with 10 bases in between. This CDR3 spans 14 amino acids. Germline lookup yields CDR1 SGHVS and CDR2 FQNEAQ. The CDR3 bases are TGTGCCAGCAGCTTAGTAGGAATTGGCACTGAAGCTTTCTTT. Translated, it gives CASSLVGIGTEAFF.

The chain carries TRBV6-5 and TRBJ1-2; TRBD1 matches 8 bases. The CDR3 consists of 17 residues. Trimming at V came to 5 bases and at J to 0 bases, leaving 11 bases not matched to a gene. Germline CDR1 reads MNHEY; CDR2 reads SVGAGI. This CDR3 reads CASSPRDRSTANYGYTF. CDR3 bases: TGTGCCAGCAGTCCTCGGGACAGGTCTACAGCTAACTATGGCTACACCTTC.

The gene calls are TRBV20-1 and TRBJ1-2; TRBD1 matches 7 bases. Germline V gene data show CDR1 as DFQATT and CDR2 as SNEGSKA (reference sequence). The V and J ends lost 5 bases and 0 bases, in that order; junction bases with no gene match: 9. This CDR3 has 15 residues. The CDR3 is CSAVGQALANYGYTF. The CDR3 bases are TGCAGTGCTGTTGGACAGGCGTTAGCTAACTATGGCTACACCTTC.

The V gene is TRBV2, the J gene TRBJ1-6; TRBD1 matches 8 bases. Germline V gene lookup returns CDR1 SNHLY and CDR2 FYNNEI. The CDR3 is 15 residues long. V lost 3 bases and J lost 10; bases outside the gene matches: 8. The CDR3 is CASSEGRGRLSPLHF. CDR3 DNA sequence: TGTGCCAGCAGTGAGGGCAGGGGGCGGCTATCACCCCTCCACTTT. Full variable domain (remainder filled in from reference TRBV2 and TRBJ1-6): EPEVTQTPSHQVTQMGQEVILRCVPISNHLYFYWYRQILGQKVEFLVSFYNNEISEKSEIFDDQFSVERPDGSNFTLKIRSTKLEDSAMYFCASSEGRGRLSPLHFGNGTRLTVT.

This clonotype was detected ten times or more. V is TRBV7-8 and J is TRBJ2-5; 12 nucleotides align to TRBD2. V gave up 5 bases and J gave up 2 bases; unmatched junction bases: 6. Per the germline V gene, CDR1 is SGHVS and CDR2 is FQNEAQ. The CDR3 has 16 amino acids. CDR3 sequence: CASSLGLAGSQETQYF. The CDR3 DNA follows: TGTGCCAGCAGCCTCGGACTAGCGGGGAGTCAAGAGACCCAGTACTTC.

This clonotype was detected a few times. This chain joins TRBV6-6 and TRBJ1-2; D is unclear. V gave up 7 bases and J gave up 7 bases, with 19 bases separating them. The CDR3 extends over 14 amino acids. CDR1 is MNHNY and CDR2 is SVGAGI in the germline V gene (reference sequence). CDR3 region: CASTPTDRYGGYTF. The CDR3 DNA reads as TGTGCCAGCACCCCGACGGACCGGTATGGTGGCTACACCTTC.

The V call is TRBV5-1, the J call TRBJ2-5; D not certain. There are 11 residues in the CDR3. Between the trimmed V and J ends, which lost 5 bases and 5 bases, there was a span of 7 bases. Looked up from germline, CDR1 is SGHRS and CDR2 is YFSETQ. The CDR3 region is CASRTGETQYF. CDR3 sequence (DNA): TGCGCCAGCAGGACGGGTGAGACCCAGTACTTC.

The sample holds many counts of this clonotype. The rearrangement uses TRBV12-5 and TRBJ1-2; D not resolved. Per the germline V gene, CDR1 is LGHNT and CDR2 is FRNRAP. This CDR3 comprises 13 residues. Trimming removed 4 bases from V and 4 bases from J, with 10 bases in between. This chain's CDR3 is CASGSTVTYGYTF. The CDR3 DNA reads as TGTGCTAGTGGTTCGACCGTTACCTATGGCTACACCTTC.

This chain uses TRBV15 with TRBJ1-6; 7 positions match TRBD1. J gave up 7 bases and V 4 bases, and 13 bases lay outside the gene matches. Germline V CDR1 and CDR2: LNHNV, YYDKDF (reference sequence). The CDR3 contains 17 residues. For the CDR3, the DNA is TGTGCCACCAGCAACCTAACTACGACAGGGTGGAATTCACCCCTCCACTTT. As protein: CATSNLTTTGWNSPLHF.

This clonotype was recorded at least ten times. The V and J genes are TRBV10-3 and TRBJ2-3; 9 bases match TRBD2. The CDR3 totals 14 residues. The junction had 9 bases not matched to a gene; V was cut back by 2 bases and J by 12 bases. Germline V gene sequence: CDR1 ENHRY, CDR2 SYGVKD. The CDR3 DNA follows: TGTGCCATCAGTGAGGGTGATAGGACTAGCGTTCAGTATTTT. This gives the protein CAISEGDRTSVQYF.

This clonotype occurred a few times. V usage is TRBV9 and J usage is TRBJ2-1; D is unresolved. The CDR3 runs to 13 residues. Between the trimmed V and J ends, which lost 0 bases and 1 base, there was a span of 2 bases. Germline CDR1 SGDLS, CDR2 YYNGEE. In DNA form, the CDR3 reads TGTGCCAGCAGCGTAGTATCCTACAATGAGCAGTTCTTC. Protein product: CASSVVSYNEQFF.

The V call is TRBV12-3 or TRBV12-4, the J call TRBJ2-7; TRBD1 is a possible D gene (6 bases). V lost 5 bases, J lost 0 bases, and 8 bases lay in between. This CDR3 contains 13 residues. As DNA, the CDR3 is TGTGCCAGCAGTCGGGACAACTCCTACGAGCAGTACGTC. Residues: CASSRDNSYEQYV.

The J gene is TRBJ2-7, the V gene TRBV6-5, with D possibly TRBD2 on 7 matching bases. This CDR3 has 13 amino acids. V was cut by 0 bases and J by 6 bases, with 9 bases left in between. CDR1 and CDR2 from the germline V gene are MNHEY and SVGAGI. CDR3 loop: CASSYSGGPEQYF. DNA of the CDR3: TGTGCCAGCAGTTACTCGGGGGGGCCCGAGCAGTACTTC.

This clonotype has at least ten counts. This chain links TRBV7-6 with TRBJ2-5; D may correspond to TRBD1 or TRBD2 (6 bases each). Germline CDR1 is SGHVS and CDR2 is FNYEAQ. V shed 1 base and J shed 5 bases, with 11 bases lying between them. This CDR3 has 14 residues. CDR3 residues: CASSLEGGLETQYF. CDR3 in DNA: TGTGCCAGCAGCTTAGAAGGGGGGCTTGAGACCCAGTACTTC.

The CDR3 is CASSLSDRNEQYV. Here the CDR3 DNA reads TGTGCCAGCAGTTTATCGGACAGGAACGAGCAGTACGTC. The V and J genes are TRBV28 and TRBJ2-7; TRBD1 matches 7 bases. V was clipped by 1 base and J by 5 bases; unmatched bases: 2. This CDR3 comprises 13 residues. CDR1 and CDR2 from the germline V gene are MDHEN and SYDVKM.

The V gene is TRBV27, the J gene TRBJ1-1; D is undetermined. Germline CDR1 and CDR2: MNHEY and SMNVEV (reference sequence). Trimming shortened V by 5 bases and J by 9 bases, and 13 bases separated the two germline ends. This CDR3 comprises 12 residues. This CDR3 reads CASSPDGVKAFF. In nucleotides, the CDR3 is TGTGCCAGCAGTCCCGACGGCGTGAAAGCTTTCTTT.

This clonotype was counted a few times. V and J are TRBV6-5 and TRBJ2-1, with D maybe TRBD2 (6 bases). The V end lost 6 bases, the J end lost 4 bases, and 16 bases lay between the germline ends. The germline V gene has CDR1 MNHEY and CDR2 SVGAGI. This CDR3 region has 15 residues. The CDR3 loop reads CASSPGVLLYNEQFF. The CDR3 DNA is TGTGCCAGCAGCCCGGGGGTCTTATTATACAATGAGCAGTTCTTC.